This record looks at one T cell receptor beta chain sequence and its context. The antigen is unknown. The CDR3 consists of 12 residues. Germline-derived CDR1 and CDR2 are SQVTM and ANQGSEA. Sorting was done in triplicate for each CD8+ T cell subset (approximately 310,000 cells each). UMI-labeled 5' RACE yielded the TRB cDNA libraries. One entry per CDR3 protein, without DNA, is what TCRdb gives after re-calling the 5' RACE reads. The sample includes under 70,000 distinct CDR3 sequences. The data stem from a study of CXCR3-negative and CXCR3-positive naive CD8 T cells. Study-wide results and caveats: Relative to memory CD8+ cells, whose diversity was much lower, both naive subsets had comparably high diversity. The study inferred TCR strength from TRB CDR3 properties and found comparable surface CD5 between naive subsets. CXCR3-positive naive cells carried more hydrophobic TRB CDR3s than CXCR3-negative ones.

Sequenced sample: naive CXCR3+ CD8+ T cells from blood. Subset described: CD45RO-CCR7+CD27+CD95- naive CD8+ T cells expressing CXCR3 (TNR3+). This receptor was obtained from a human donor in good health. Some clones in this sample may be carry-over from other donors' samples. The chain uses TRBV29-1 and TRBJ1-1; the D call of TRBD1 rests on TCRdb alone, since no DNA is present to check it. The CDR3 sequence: CSVEGTGVEAFF.